The 8 T cell receptor beta chains below all came from one sample that was sequenced in a study of PD-1 blockade in mismatch repair-deficient tumors. Assay used: immunoSEQ multiplex PCR; TCRdb lists only in-frame clones, some missing. Seen here are around 25,000 clones, about 83% observed once, and the top ten hold just over 20%. This specimen consisted of peripheral blood, obtained 12 weeks after starting pembrolizumab. The receptors originated from an adult with mismatch repair-deficient cancer.

The chain links TRBV11-2 to TRBJ2-2, with no clear D. The germline V and J ends were trimmed by 5 bases and 4 bases, with 5 bases remaining between them. Germline loops: CDR1 SGHAT, CDR2 FQNNGV. This CDR3 is built from 12 residues. The CDR3 coding sequence is TGTGCCAGCAGCGAACCCACCGGGGAGCTGTTTTTT. As protein: CASSEPTGELFF.

The gene calls are TRBV30 and TRBJ1-3; TRBD1 is a possible D gene (5 bases). The V gene's germline CDR1 is GTSNPN and CDR2 SVGIG (reference sequence). V lost 7 bases and J 4 bases, leaving 8 bases between the germline ends. The CDR3 spans 11 residues. In DNA form, the CDR3 reads TGTGCCTCCCGACAGGGAAACACCATATATTTT. Residues: CASRQGNTIYF.

The V call is TRBV5-4, the J call TRBJ2-1, with TRBD2 identical over 10 bases. With 0 bases clipped from V and 3 bases from J, the junction kept 3 bases outside the gene matches. The CDR3 consists of 16 residues. Germline V gives CDR1 SGHNT, CDR2 YYREEE (reference sequence). CDR3 DNA sequence: TGTGCCAGCAGCTTGGCTAGCGGGAGTTTCTACAATGAGCAGTTCTTC. Its translation is CASSLASGSFYNEQFF.

The V and J genes are TRBV7-9 and TRBJ1-1; a weak D match, TRBD1 (5 bases). Trimming took 6 bases from V and 11 from J, leaving 13 bases between them. In germline, CDR1 is SEHNR, CDR2 FQNEAQ (reference sequence). The CDR3 extends over 11 amino acids. The CDR3: CASSGAGKAFF. The CDR3 DNA is TGTGCCAGCAGTGGGGCAGGGAAGGCTTTCTTT.

The chain combines TRBV7-3 with TRBJ2-2; D tentatively reads TRBD1 or TRBD2 (5 bases each). This CDR3 contains 17 residues. CDR1 and CDR2 (germline): SGHTA, FQGTGA. V lost 0 bases and J 5 bases, leaving 16 bases between the germline ends. The CDR3 protein is CASSLTGDHHLTGELFF. The CDR3 region has the DNA TGTGCCAGCAGCTTAACAGGGGACCATCACCTAACCGGGGAGCTGTTTTTT.

The chain uses TRBV28 and TRBJ1-5; possibly TRBD1 for D (5 bases). This CDR3 contains 14 residues. Trimming removed 4 bases from V and 2 bases from J, with 9 bases in between. Germline assignment: CDR1 MDHEN and CDR2 SYDVKM. The CDR3, as DNA: TGTGCCAGCAGTTCGGGGGGAGGCAATCAGCCCCAGCATTTT. Its protein product is CASSSGGGNQPQHF.

This clone has a handful of counts. The chain recombines TRBV6-1 with TRBJ2-7; D is ambiguous. The CDR3 runs 15 residues. The germline gives CDR1 MNHNS, CDR2 SASEGT. Trimming pared 1 base from V and 0 bases from J, leaving 10 bases between. CDR3 in amino acids: CASSEEETGSYEQYF. In DNA form, the CDR3 reads TGTGCCAGCAGTGAAGAAGAGACGGGCTCCTACGAGCAGTACTTC.

The gene calls are TRBV7-9 and TRBJ2-7; maybe TRBD1 (6 bases). CDR3 length: 15 amino acids. Trimming took off 5 bases at V and 0 bases at J, with 14 bases between the two ends. Per the germline V gene, CDR1 is SEHNR and CDR2 is FQNEAQ (reference sequence). For the CDR3, the DNA is TGTGCCAGCAGCCCCTCGGGCAGGGGCTCCTACGAGCAGTACTTC. Its translation: CASSPSGRGSYEQYF.